The entry that follows covers one T cell receptor beta chain sequence. What it recognizes is unknown. This specimen comes from a study of blood T cells in healthy people across ages. The study's findings and limits: A roughly linear fall in TCR beta diversity per million T cells was seen with increasing age.

With a J-beta primer mix and a sample-barcoded 5' primer, a second PCR ran roughly 6 to 12 cycles. TCRdb reanalysed the 5' RACE reads using MiXCR and keeps one entry per CDR3 protein. The sample shows some 1,800,000 distinct CDR3 sequences, around 40% of them seen only once. The germline gives CDR1 SGHDT, CDR2 YYEEEE. The CDR3 is made up of 15 amino acids. The V end lost 1 base, the J end lost 10 bases, and 19 bases lay between the germline ends. Sequenced sample: blood. This sequence was found in a human donor in good health. The chain uses TRBV5-6 and TRBJ2-3; a weak D match, TRBD2 (5 bases). CDR3 in amino acids: CASSLPRVGGRSQYF. The CDR3 DNA reads as TGTGCCAGCAGCTTGCCTCGTGTTGGCGGGCGGTCGCAGTATTTT.